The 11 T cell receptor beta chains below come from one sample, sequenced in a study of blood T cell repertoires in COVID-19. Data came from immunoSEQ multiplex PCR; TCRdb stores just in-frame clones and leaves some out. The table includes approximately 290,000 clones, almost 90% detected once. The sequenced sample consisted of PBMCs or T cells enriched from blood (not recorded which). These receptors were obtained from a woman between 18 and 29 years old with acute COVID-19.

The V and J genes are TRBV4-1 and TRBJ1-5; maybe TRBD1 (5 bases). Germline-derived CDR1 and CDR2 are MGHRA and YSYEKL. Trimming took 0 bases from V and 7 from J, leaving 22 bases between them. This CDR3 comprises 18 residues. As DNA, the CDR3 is TGCGCCAGCAGCCAAGATATCACAGGTGGTATGGCAGGGCAGCCCCAGCATTTT. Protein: CASSQDITGGMAGQPQHF.

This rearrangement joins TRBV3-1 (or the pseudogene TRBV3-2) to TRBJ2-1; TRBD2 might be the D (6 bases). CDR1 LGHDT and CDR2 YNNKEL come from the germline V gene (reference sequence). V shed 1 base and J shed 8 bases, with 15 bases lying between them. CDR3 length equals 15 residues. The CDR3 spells CASSQGLEVSHEQFF. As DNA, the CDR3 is TGTGCCAGCAGCCAAGGACTAGAAGTGTCCCATGAGCAGTTCTTC.

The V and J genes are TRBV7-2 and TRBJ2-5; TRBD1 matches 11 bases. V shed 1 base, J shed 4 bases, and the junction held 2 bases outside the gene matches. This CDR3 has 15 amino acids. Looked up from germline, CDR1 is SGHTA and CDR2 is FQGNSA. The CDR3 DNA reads TGTGCCAGCAGCTTAGTAGGGACAGGGGGAGAGACCCAGTACTTC. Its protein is CASSLVGTGGETQYF.

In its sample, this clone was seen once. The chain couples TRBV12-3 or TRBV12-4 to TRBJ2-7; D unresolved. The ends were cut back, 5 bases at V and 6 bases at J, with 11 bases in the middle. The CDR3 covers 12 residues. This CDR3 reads CASSPQPGEQYF. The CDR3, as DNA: TGTGCCAGCAGTCCCCAACCGGGCGAGCAGTACTTC.

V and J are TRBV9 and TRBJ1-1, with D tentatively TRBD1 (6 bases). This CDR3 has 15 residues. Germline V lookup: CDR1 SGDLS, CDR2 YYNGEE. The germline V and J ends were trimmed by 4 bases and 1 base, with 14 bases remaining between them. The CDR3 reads CASSRTDRQNTEAFF. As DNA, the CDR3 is TGTGCCAGCAGCCGCACGGACAGACAGAACACTGAAGCTTTCTTT.

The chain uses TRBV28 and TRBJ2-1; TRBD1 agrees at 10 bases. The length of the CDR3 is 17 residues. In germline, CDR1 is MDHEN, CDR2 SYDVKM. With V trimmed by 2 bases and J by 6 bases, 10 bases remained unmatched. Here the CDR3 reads CASSLRDRGRIGNEQFF. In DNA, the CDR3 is TGTGCCAGCAGTTTAAGGGACAGGGGTAGAATTGGCAATGAGCAGTTCTTC.

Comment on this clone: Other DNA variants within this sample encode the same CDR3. Here the CDR3 DNA reads TGTGCCAGCAGTTCTGGACAGGGCCATGAAAAACTGTTTTTT. Residues: CASSSGQGHEKLFF. This chain links TRBV28 with TRBJ1-4; TRBD1 matches 8 bases. The trim removed 4 bases at V and 6 bases at J, leaving 4 bases unmatched. Germline loops: CDR1 MDHEN, CDR2 SYDVKM. CDR3 size: 14 residues.

This CDR3 reads CASSLATSDLYNEQFF. The CDR3, as DNA: TGTGCCAGCAGCTTAGCGACTAGCGATCTTTACAATGAGCAGTTCTTC. The chain carries TRBV7-2 and TRBJ2-1, with 8 positions matching TRBD2. The CDR3 is 16 residues long. J gave up 4 bases and V 0 bases, and 5 bases lay outside the gene matches. In germline, CDR1 is SGHTA, CDR2 FQGNSA.

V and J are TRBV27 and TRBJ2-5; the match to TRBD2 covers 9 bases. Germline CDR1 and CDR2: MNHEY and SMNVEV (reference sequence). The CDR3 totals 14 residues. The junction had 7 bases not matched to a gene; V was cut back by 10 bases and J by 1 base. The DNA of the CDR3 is TGTGCCACGGGGGCGGGAGGGGTCCAAGAGACCCAGTACTTC. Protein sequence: CATGAGGVQETQYF.

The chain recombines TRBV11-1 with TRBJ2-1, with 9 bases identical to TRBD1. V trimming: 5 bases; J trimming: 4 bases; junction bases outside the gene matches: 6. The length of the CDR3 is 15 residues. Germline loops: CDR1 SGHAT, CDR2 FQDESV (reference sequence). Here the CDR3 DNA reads TGTGCCAGCAGCCCCTGGGACAGGGCTTACAATGAGCAGTTCTTC. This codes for CASSPWDRAYNEQFF.

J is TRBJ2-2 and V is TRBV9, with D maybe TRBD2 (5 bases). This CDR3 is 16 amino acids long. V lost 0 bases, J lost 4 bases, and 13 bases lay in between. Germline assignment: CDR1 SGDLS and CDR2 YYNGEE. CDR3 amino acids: CASSVDVGVSTGELFF. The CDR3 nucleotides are TGTGCCAGCAGCGTAGATGTGGGAGTGAGCACCGGGGAGCTGTTTTTT.